Here is one TCR beta chain with its context. Its antigen is unidentified. This sample was taken from a study of tissue T cells after allogeneic stem cell transplantation. Study background: Enrolled prospectively were adult allogeneic hematopoietic cell transplant recipients whose graft-versus-host disease was steroid-refractory. Patients with graft-versus-host disease had grafts: several unmodified, three CD34-selected and T-cell-depleted. Study observations and caveats: Across patients, clones rarely overlapped, yet motif clusters were shared tissue-specifically. Limitations included a small, clinically heterogeneous cohort and limited sampling depth.

Per the germline V gene, CDR1 is SNHLY and CDR2 is FYNNEI. V was trimmed by 6 bases and J by 0 bases, leaving 8 bases between them. This CDR3 has 14 amino acids. Profiling relied on immunoSEQ multiplex PCR, and the TCRdb table lists in-frame clones only, not all of them. The table shows about 26,000 clones, with less than 95% occurring only once. The source of this sequence is a male donor older than 55 who later had graft-versus-host disease after an allogeneic stem cell transplant. The chain has TRBV2 and TRBJ1-4; D is undetermined. The specimen was blood, collected before transplantation. The CDR3 loop is CASRQVTTNEKLFF. CDR3 DNA: TGTGCCAGCAGGCAGGTGACAACTAATGAAAAACTGTTTTTT.